This entry lists 8 T cell receptor beta chains sequenced from one sample in a study of T cells after yellow fever vaccination. TCRdb itself ran the 5' RACE reads through MiXCR, one entry per CDR3 protein. Of about 45,000 distinct CDR3 sequences listed, about 7% are singletons. The sample in question was CD8+ T cells not binding an NS4B(214-222) dextramer, sorted from PBMCs, obtained 45 days after the yellow fever booster vaccination. The receptors stem from a man under 40 who received the YFV17D yellow fever vaccine.

This clonotype was seen ten or more times. The chain recombines TRBV6-5 with TRBJ2-2; possibly TRBD2 for D (5 bases). This CDR3 is built from 15 residues. Germline-derived CDR1 and CDR2 are MNHEY and SVGAGI. Trimming removed 3 bases at V and 4 bases at J, with 12 bases between. This CDR3 is CASSYPPGVTGELFF. In nucleotides, the CDR3 is TGTGCCAGCAGTTATCCCCCCGGGGTCACCGGGGAGCTGTTTTTT.

In the case of this clonotype: Germline is not matched at one junction end, which may reflect a read error. CDR3 DNA sequence: TGCGCCAGCAGTCCCCGGGACAGTCTAGCCAAAGACATTCAGTACTTC. It is translated as CASSPRDSLAKDIQYF. The rearrangement uses TRBV23-1 and TRBJ2-4, with 7 bases matching TRBD1. TRBV23-1 qualifies as an ORF whose function is uncertain. The CDR3 is 16 residues long.

This clonotype was counted many times. This chain links TRBV5-1 with TRBJ2-1; 7 bases agree with TRBD2. The CDR3 extends over 16 amino acids. The germline gives CDR1 SGHRS, CDR2 YFSETQ. V shed 1 base, J shed 1 base, and the junction held 5 bases outside the gene matches. CDR3 DNA sequence: TGCGCCAGCAGCTTGTGGGAGGGTTCTTCCTACAATGAGCAGTTCTTC. This translates into CASSLWEGSSYNEQFF.

This clonotype was detected many times. The V and J genes are TRBV27 and TRBJ1-6; 8 bases are a match to TRBD1. The CDR3 covers 15 residues. V shed 6 bases, J shed 8 bases, and the junction held 9 bases outside the gene matches. In germline, CDR1 is MNHEY, CDR2 SMNVEV (reference sequence). This chain's CDR3 is CASRADRAMDSPLHF. As DNA, the CDR3 is TGTGCCAGCAGGGCGGACAGGGCCATGGATTCACCCCTCCACTTT.

J is TRBJ2-1 and V is TRBV3-1; D gene uncertain. The CDR3 is made up of 15 amino acids. V lost 3 bases and J 6 bases, leaving 15 bases between the germline ends. The germline V gene has CDR1 LGHDT and CDR2 YNNKEL (reference sequence). The CDR3 spells CASSHSKLGFNEQFF. CDR3 nucleotides: TGTGCCAGCAGCCACTCCAAGTTGGGTTTCAATGAGCAGTTCTTC.

This clonotype was observed at least ten times. The chain joins TRBV2 to TRBJ2-7; the D gene could be TRBD1 or TRBD2 (5 bases each). CDR3 length equals 15 residues. The V end was cut by 3 bases, the J end by 3 bases, with 15 bases between. Germline CDR1 SNHLY, CDR2 FYNNEI. The CDR3 is CASSDGASRYYEQYF. The CDR3 DNA reads TGTGCCAGCAGTGACGGGGCTAGCCGCTACTACGAGCAGTACTTC.

This clonotype has ten or more counts. The V gene is TRBV2, the J gene TRBJ2-1, with unresolved D. CDR1 and CDR2 (germline): SNHLY, FYNNEI. V lost 10 bases, J lost 0 bases, and 13 bases lay in between. The CDR3 is 14 residues long. CDR3 residues: CAISHGDSYNEQFF. CDR3 nucleotides: TGTGCCATTTCTCATGGGGACTCCTACAATGAGCAGTTCTTC.

As concerns this clonotype: A much larger clone differs from this one at a single base, so this may be a read error. The chain employs TRBV6-1 and TRBJ2-3; 9 bases are a match to TRBD1. The germline CDR1 and CDR2 sequences are MNHNS and SASEGT. The CDR3 has 14 residues. The CDR3 nucleotides are TGTGCCAGCGCGGACAGGGGATTAACAGATGCGCAGTATTTT. It translates to CASADRGLTDAQYF.